This TCR beta chain was sequenced in a study of T cells in localized non-small cell lung cancer. TCRdb's table, derived via immunoSEQ multiplex PCR, lists solely in-frame clones and lacks some. The sample contains 1,500 or so clones, 15% to 20% of which appear only once. This clone was recorded only once. The antigen remains undetermined. Study observations and caveats: Uninvolved adjacent lung showed the highest T cell clonality, exceeding tumor. Those with higher blood T cell density had longer overall survival.

CDR3 size: 12 residues. Germline-derived CDR1 and CDR2 are LGHNT and FRNRAP. Sequenced material: lung tumor tissue, taken before any cancer treatment. V gene TRBV12-5 combines with J gene TRBJ1-5; D remains ambiguous. The clonotype was recovered from a male donor aged 60 or older with stage II squamous cell lung carcinoma. CDR3 loop: CASKDSNQPQHF. The CDR3 region has the DNA TGTGCCAGCAAAGATAGCAATCAGCCCCAGCATTTT. The complete variable domain, with remaining parts taken from reference TRBV12-5 and TRBJ1-5, reads DARVTQTPRHKVTEMGQEVTMRCQPILGHNTVFWYRQTMMQGLELLAYFRNRAPLDDSGMPKDRFSAEMPDATLATLKIQPSEPRDSAVYFCASKDSNQPQHFGDGTRLSIL.